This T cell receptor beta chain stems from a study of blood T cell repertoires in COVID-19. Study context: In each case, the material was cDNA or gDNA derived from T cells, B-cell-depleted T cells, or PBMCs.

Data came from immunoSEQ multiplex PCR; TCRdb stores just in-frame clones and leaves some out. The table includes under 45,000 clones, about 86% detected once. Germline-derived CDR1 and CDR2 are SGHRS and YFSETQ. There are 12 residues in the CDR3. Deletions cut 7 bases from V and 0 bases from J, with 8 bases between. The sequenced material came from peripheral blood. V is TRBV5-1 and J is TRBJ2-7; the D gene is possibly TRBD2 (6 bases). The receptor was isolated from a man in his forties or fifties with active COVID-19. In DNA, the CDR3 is TGCGCCAGCCGGGGGAGCTCCTACGAGCAGTACTTC. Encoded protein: CASRGSSYEQYF.